One sample yielded the 2 T cell receptor beta chains listed below, sequenced in a study of T-cell memory formation after mild COVID-19. TCRdb re-called the 5' RACE reads with MiXCR, one entry per CDR3 protein. The profile shows approximately 500,000 distinct CDR3 sequences, 25% of them singletons. Sequencing used PBMCs or a T cell subset sorted from them (not recorded which). Receptors originate from an adult woman who had mild COVID-19 (a few samples of this study predate the infection). Cell type and time point are not known.

This clonotype was detected a few times. The V gene is TRBV11-2, the J gene TRBJ2-3; 14 positions match TRBD2. The germline V gene encodes CDR1 SGHAT and CDR2 FQNNGV. The CDR3 runs to 15 residues. J lost 6 bases, V lost 3 bases, and 2 bases had no gene match. The CDR3 spells CASSFRLAGGDTQYF. CDR3 nucleotides: TGTGCCAGCAGCTTCAGACTAGCGGGAGGGGATACGCAGTATTTT. Combining the CDR3 with reference TRBV11-2 and TRBJ2-3 gives the whole variable domain EAGVAQSPRYKIIEKRQSVAFWCNPISGHATLYWYQQILGQGPKLLIQFQNNGVVDDSQLPKDRFSAERLKGVDSTLKIQPAKLEDSAVYLCASSFRLAGGDTQYFGPGTRLTVL.

This clonotype was seen many times. The chain recombines TRBV20-1 with TRBJ2-7; D remains ambiguous. V lost 1 base, J lost 0 bases, and 7 bases lay in between. This CDR3 region has 13 residues. Germline V gene sequence: CDR1 DFQATT, CDR2 SNEGSKA (reference sequence). The CDR3 region is CSARATASYEQYF. DNA for the CDR3: TGCAGTGCTAGAGCAACAGCCTCCTACGAGCAGTACTTC.